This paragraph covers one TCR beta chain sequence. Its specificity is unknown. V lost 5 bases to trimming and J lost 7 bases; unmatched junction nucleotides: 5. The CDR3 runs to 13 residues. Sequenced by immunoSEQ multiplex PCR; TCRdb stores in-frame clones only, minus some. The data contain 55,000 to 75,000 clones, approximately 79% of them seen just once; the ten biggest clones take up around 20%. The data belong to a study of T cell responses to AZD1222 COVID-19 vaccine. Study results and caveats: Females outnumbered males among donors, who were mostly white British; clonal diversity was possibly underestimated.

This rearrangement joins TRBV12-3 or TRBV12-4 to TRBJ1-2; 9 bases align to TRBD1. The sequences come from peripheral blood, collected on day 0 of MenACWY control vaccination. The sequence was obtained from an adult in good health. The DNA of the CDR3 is TGTGCCAGCAGTGCAGGACAGGGGTCTGGCTACACCTTC. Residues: CASSAGQGSGYTF.